This TCR beta chain stems from a study of T cells in women clearing cervical HPV infection. Whole-study findings and limits: Richness plus V gene abundances separated cases from controls with AUC 0.65 to 0.85. Associations may precede or follow infection; HPV-specific or memory T cells were not isolated.

CDR1 and CDR2 (germline): SGHRS, YFSETQ. This CDR3 contains 15 residues. Trimming took 0 bases from V and 6 from J, leaving 15 bases between them. Average input was 1200 ng genomic DNA for immunoSEQ TCR beta CDR3 amplification. Clones were sequenced by immunoSEQ multiplex PCR, and TCRdb holds only the in-frame ones, with some missing. The sample has about 40,000 clones, and its top ten clones hold approximately 6.6%. Concerning this clone itself: Its target is not known. The read falls 3 residues short of the CDR3 end, and the missing part is taken from the germline J gene.

The chain carries TRBV5-1 and TRBJ1-1; a weak D match, TRBD1 (6 bases). The sequence derives from a woman between 18 and 69 years old with a cervical HPV16 infection that either progressed to CIN3+ or cleared (not recorded which). The sequencing sample was made of blood buffy coat. The CDR3 is CASSLDVPGQPEAFF. CDR3 DNA (partial): TGCGCCAGCAGCTTGGATGTTCCGGGACAACCTGAA. Full variable domain (outside the CDR3, taken from reference TRBV5-1 and TRBJ1-1): KAGVTQTPRYLIKTRGQQVTLSCSPISGHRSVSWYQQTPGQGLQFLFEYFSETQRNKGNFPGRFSGRQFSNSRSEMNVSTLELGDSALYLCASSLDVPGQPEAFFGQGTRLTVV.